Listed below are T cell receptor beta chains from one sample, sequenced in a study of PD-1 blockade in mismatch repair-deficient tumors. The repertoire was sequenced with immunoSEQ multiplex PCR; TCRdb's copy has only in-frame clones and lacks some. The repertoire holds 65,000 to 80,000 clones, with about 78% as singletons. The specimen was peripheral blood, collected 2 weeks after starting pembrolizumab. The receptors were sampled from an adult with mismatch repair-deficient cancer. Each CDR3 is given with its conserved first and last residue. D genes are given only for firm matches. Only part of the rows carry a size: once, few, many, or a class if the clone is expanded.

len | j_gene | v_gene | d_gene | abundance | CDR3nt | CDR3aa
15 | TRBJ2-1 | TRBV25-1 | - | - | TGTGCCAGCAGTACCCCCGGGGCCCTCTACAATGAGCAGTTCTTC | CASSTPGALYNEQFF
14 | TRBJ2-7 | TRBV7-9 | - | - | TGTGCCAGCAGTCCCTTGGGACAAGATCGCGAGCAGTACTTC | CASSPLGQDREQYF
16 | TRBJ2-2 | TRBV25-1 | - | - | TGTGCCAGCAGTGATTCTGCAGGGGTACGCACCGGGGAGCTGTTTTTT | CASSDSAGVRTGELFF
17 | TRBJ1-4 | TRBV2 | TRBD1 | - | TGTGCCAGCAGTTCCGTCCCGGGACAGGGGCCGGGTGAAAAACTGTTTTTT | CASSSVPGQGPGEKLFF
14 | TRBJ2-7 | TRBV11-3 | TRBD2 | - | TGTGCCAGCACAGGACTAGCGGGAGACTACGAGCAGTACTTC | CASTGLAGDYEQYF
17 | TRBJ1-5 | TRBV5-5 | TRBD1 | - | TGTGCCAGCAGCCCCCATTCGAGTAGGGGGCGCGATCAGCCCCAGCATTTT | CASSPHSSRGRDQPQHF
14 | TRBJ2-7 | TRBV4-3 | - | - | TGCGCCAGCAGCCCTCAGAGGGGGGACTACGAGCAGTACTTC | CASSPQRGDYEQYF
16 | TRBJ2-7 | TRBV27 | TRBD2 | - | TGTGCCAGCAGTCGGGGGACTAGCGTGAGCTCCTACGAGCAGTACTTC | CASSRGTSVSSYEQYF
15 | TRBJ2-2 | TRBV7-8 | TRBD2 | - | TGTGCCAGCAGCCTCACTAGCGGGATCACCGGGGAGCTGTTTTTT | CASSLTSGITGELFF
15 | TRBJ2-7 | TRBV27 | - | - | TGTGCCAGCAGTTTATCTGTGTGGCAGAACTACGAGCAGTACTTC | CASSLSVWQNYEQYF
13 | TRBJ2-7 | TRBV19 | TRBD1 | few | TGTGCCAGTAGTACGTCACAGGGGTTCGAGCAGTACTTC | CASSTSQGFEQYF
14 | TRBJ1-1 | TRBV5-4 | - | - | TGTGCCAGCAGTATGTCGGTCTCGAACACTGAAGCTTTCTTT | CASSMSVSNTEAFF
11 | TRBJ2-5 | TRBV20-1 | TRBD2 | - | TGCAGTGCCCAGAGCGGGGGCTCAAAGTACTTC | CSAQSGGSKYF
11 | TRBJ2-3 | TRBV20-1 | - | - | TGCAGTGCTAGCGGGTCTGATACGCAGTATTTT | CSASGSDTQYF
12 | TRBJ2-7 | TRBV6-5 | TRBD2 | - | TGTGCCAGCAGTTTGGGGGGGGACGAGCAGTACTTC | CASSLGGDEQYF
17 | TRBJ2-3 | TRBV10-3 | TRBD1 | - | TGTGCCATTACCGGGACAGGGGGCTTGCACGGCACAGATACGCAGTATTTT | CAITGTGGLHGTDTQYF
16 | TRBJ2-7 | TRBV7-9 | TRBD1 | - | TGTGCCAGCAGCTTACTAGGGACAGGGGGCAGCTACGAGCAGTACTTC | CASSLLGTGGSYEQYF
18 | TRBJ2-1 | TRBV5-1 | TRBD2 | - | TGCGCCAGCAGCTTATGGGGGGGACTAGCGGGAAGCTACAATGAGCAGTTCTTC | CASSLWGGLAGSYNEQFF
14 | TRBJ1-5 | TRBV6-1 | - | once | TGTGCCAGCAGTGAAGCTCCCGGGTATCAGCCCCAGCATTTT | CASSEAPGYQPQHF
16 | TRBJ1-3 | TRBV5-4 | TRBD1 | - | TGTGCCAGCAGCCCTACACCCGGGACAGAGGGAAACACCATATATTTT | CASSPTPGTEGNTIYF
17 | TRBJ1-1 | TRBV11-2 | TRBD1 | few | TGTGCCAGCAGCTCCCGACGGACAGGAACAGTGAACACTGAAGCTTTCTTT | CASSSRRTGTVNTEAFF
16 | TRBJ2-5 | TRBV5-1 | - | - | TGCGCCAGCAGGGGGTCCCCGCTGGCCACCCAAGAGACCCAGTACTTC | CASRGSPLATQETQYF
11 | TRBJ1-5 | TRBV28 | - | - | TGTGCCACCGAAGGGGATCAGCCCCAGCATTTT | CATEGDQPQHF
15 | TRBJ2-1 | TRBV27 | TRBD2 | - | TGTGCCAGCCGTAAGGCGGGAGCACACTACAATGAGCAGTTCTTC | CASRKAGAHYNEQFF
16 | TRBJ2-1 | TRBV23-1 | - | - | TGCGCCAGCAGCCCGATCCCCGGGACTCACTACAATGAGCAGTTCTTC | CASSPIPGTHYNEQFF
13 | TRBJ2-1 | TRBV28 | TRBD1 | - | TGTGCCAGCAGGCCGGGACAGTACAATGAGCAGTTCTTC | CASRPGQYNEQFF
17 | TRBJ1-1 | TRBV19 | TRBD1 | - | TGTGCCAGTAGGCCCGGGACAGGAGGGGGCATGAACACTGAAGCTTTCTTT | CASRPGTGGGMNTEAFF
15 | TRBJ1-2 | TRBV27 | - | many | TGTGCCAGCAGTACCGGACAGTTAGCTAACTATGGCTACACCTTC | CASSTGQLANYGYTF
15 | TRBJ1-1 | TRBV28 | - | - | TGTGCCAGCAGTGTGGCAGGCGACGGGAGCACTGAAGCTTTCTTT | CASSVAGDGSTEAFF
15 | TRBJ2-7 | TRBV7-9 | - | once | TGTGCCAGCAGCTTAGTTAGCGGGACAGACTACGAGCAGTACTTC | CASSLVSGTDYEQYF
16 | TRBJ1-1 | TRBV13 | - | few | TGTGCCAGCAGCCCTAACCTATGGCCGATGAACACTGAAGCTTTCTTT | CASSPNLWPMNTEAFF
16 | TRBJ2-5 | TRBV4-3 | TRBD2 | - | TGCGCCAGCAGCCAAGATTCAGGAGCGGGAAGGGAGACCCAGTACTTC | CASSQDSGAGRETQYF
14 | TRBJ1-1 | TRBV29-1 | - | - | TGCAGCTCCATAAGAGGGCAGTCAGGCACTGAAGCTTTCTTT | CSSIRGQSGTEAFF
15 | TRBJ2-1 | TRBV6-6 | - | - | TGTGCCAGCAGTTACTCTCGAGACGTATACAATGAGCAGTTCTTC | CASSYSRDVYNEQFF
17 | TRBJ2-5 | TRBV6-1 | TRBD2 | - | TGTGCCAGCAGTGAAGGTTCGCTAGCGGGACGTTTAGAGACCCAGTACTTC | CASSEGSLAGRLETQYF
16 | TRBJ2-7 | TRBV7-2 | TRBD2 | - | TGTGCCAGCAGCTTAAGGCTAGCGGGAGGTCTCTACGAGCAGTACTTC | CASSLRLAGGLYEQYF
11 | TRBJ2-7 | TRBV14 | - | - | TGTGCCAGCAGCCAGGGGTACGAGCAGTACTTC | CASSQGYEQYF
16 | TRBJ2-1 | TRBV7-9 | TRBD2 | - | TGTGCCAGCAGCTTAGGGCGGGGGATTCCGGGCAATGAGCAGTTCTTC | CASSLGRGIPGNEQFF
13 | TRBJ2-7 | TRBV18 | TRBD2 | - | TGTGCCAGCTCGCCCACTAGCGGCTACGAGCAGTACTTC | CASSPTSGYEQYF
16 | TRBJ2-3 | TRBV11-1 | TRBD2 | - | TGTGCCAGCAGCCCCCCGTCGGGAGGATTCACAGATACGCAGTATTTT | CASSPPSGGFTDTQYF
14 | TRBJ2-1 | TRBV5-1 | - | - | TGCGCCAGCAGCCGACTTGGAGGCGACGATGAGCAGTTCTTC | CASSRLGGDDEQFF
15 | TRBJ2-7 | TRBV13 | TRBD2 | - | TGTGCCAGCAGTACCTATAGCGGGTCAACCTACGAGCAGTACTTC | CASSTYSGSTYEQYF
12 | TRBJ1-2 | TRBV29-1 | - | - | TGCAGCGGTGAACAGGGATCTAATGGCTACACCTTC | CSGEQGSNGYTF
14 | TRBJ2-3 | TRBV27 | - | - | TGTGCCAGCAGTTTGAGGCGGTCTGAAGGTACGCAGTATTTT | CASSLRRSEGTQYF
15 | TRBJ1-1 | TRBV14 | - | - | TGTGCCAGCAGCCAAGAGCGGGCATTGGGCACTGAAGCTTTCTTT | CASSQERALGTEAFF
15 | TRBJ2-1 | TRBV9 | - | - | TGTGCCAGCAGCGTAGGCTATCTAGCCAGCAATGAGCAGTTCTTC | CASSVGYLASNEQFF
14 | TRBJ2-1 | TRBV13 | - | - | TGTGCCAGCACCGCCGGGACTTCATACAATGAGCAGTTCTTC | CASTAGTSYNEQFF
13 | TRBJ1-1 | TRBV18 | - | once | TGTGCCAGCTCACCGCTGGGTTACACTGAAGCTTTCTTT | CASSPLGYTEAFF
13 | TRBJ2-7 | TRBV7-9 | - | - | TGTGCCAGCAGCTTACCAGGCTCCTACGAGCAGTACTTC | CASSLPGSYEQYF
14 | TRBJ2-7 | TRBV11-2 | - | - | TGTGCCAGCAGCTTAGAGGCCGGTTCCTACGAGCAGTACTTC | CASSLEAGSYEQYF
15 | TRBJ2-5 | TRBV6-1 | - | few | TGTGCCAGCAGTCCCTCAGACCCGGGGAAAGAGACCCAGTACTTC | CASSPSDPGKETQYF
14 | TRBJ1-1 | TRBV5-6 | - | few | TGTGCCAGCAGCTTGTTAGGGATGAACACTGAAGCTTTCTTT | CASSLLGMNTEAFF
12 | TRBJ1-2 | TRBV5-1 | - | - | TGCGCCAGCAGCTTGGGTAACGAAGGCTACACCTTC | CASSLGNEGYTF
14 | TRBJ2-3 | TRBV5-4 | TRBD2 | - | TGTGCCAGCAGCCCGAGACTAGCGGGAGATACGCAGTATTTT | CASSPRLAGDTQYF
12 | TRBJ1-5 | TRBV29-1 | - | - | TGCAGCGCGCGGGACAGCAATCAGCCCCAGCATTTT | CSARDSNQPQHF
15 | TRBJ2-2 | TRBV28 | - | - | TGTGCCAGCAGTTTCGTCAGCGGGAACACCGGGGAGCTGTTTTTT | CASSFVSGNTGELFF
13 | TRBJ1-1 | TRBV29-1 | TRBD1 | - | TGCAGCGTTACGAACAGGGGGGGCACTGAAGCTTTCTTT | CSVTNRGGTEAFF